Below are 17 T cell receptor beta chains sequenced from a single sample in a study of regulatory T cells in long-lasting Graves disease. The time point was: newly diagnosed GD, antithyroid drugs for less than 3 months. Preparation of the TCR library used RNA extracted from PBMCs. Construction of the TCR beta libraries employed iRepertoire HTBI primers in conjunction with Arm-PCR of CDR3 regions. TCRdb re-analysed the multiplex PCR reads in MiXCR, keeping a single row per CDR3 protein. The table has roughly 420,000 distinct CDR3 sequences, roughly 17% seen once. The sample was also reused in another study, on T cells in Graves' hyperthyroidism and ophthalmopathy.

The sequenced sample was peripheral blood mononuclear cells (PBMCs), obtained at new diagnosis, from a patient treated with antithyroid drugs. These receptors were collected from a woman aged 30 to 39 with Graves disease.

This clonotype was seen a few times. The gene calls are TRBV6-1 and TRBJ2-7, with D possibly being TRBD2 (6 bases). Germline V CDR1 and CDR2: MNHNS, SASEGT. This CDR3 comprises 15 residues. V gave up 2 bases and J gave up 2 bases, with 13 bases separating them. This chain's CDR3 is CASSENSGLTYEQYF. In DNA form, the CDR3 reads TGTGCCAGCAGTGAAAACAGCGGGCTCACCTACGAGCAGTACTTC.

This clonotype appeared many times. The rearrangement joins TRBV28 to TRBJ2-1, with 9 bases fitting TRBD1. Germline CDR1 and CDR2: MDHEN and SYDVKM. CDR3 length: 15 amino acids. J lost 7 bases, V lost 2 bases, and 6 bases had no gene match. CDR3 in DNA: TGTGCCAGCAGTTTAAGGGGACAGGGCCTAAATGAGCAGTTCTTC. This translates into CASSLRGQGLNEQFF. Variable domain in full (rest from reference TRBV28 and TRBJ2-1): DVKVTQSSRYLVKRTGEKVFLECVQDMDHENMFWYRQDPGLGLRLIYFSYDVKMKEKGDIPEGYSVSREKKERFSLILESASTNQTSMYLCASSLRGQGLNEQFFGPGTRLTVL.

This chain connects TRBV6-1 to TRBJ2-5; tentative D call: TRBD1 (6 bases). There are 14 residues in the CDR3. Germline-derived CDR1 and CDR2 are MNHNS and SASEGT. V was cut by 8 bases and J by 5 bases, with 18 bases left in between. The chain's CDR3 is CASSQGAQGETQYF. CDR3 nucleotides: TGTGCCAGCTCACAAGGGGCCCAGGGGGAGACCCAGTACTTC.

At least ten counts were recorded for this clonotype. The rearrangement joins TRBV7-3 to TRBJ2-1; 12 bases match TRBD2. Germline-derived CDR1 and CDR2 are SGHTA and FQGTGA. The CDR3 has 15 amino acids. The V and J ends lost 5 bases and 5 bases, in that order; junction bases with no gene match: 4. The CDR3: CASSQGLAGNNEQFF. In nucleotides, the CDR3 is TGTGCCAGCAGCCAGGGACTAGCGGGCAACAATGAGCAGTTCTTC.

There are many counts of this clonotype. The chain couples TRBV27 to TRBJ2-1, with D perhaps TRBD1 or TRBD2 (6 bases each). The CDR3 is 13 residues long. Trimming took off 5 bases at V and 6 bases at J, with 11 bases between the two ends. Looked up from germline, CDR1 is MNHEY and CDR2 is SMNVEV (reference sequence). The CDR3, as DNA: TGTGCCAGCAGTGAATCGGGGGCCAATGAGCAGTTCTTC. It yields the protein CASSESGANEQFF.

This clonotype showed up many times. V gene TRBV11-3 combines with J gene TRBJ2-1, with 8 nucleotides matching TRBD2. Germline trimming cut 1 base from V and 0 bases from J; bases unmatched to any gene: 11. From germline, CDR1 is SGHNT and CDR2 YENEEA. The CDR3 covers 19 residues. As DNA, the CDR3 is TGTGCCAGCAGCTTAGGGTCGGGGCGGGAGGTCCCCTCCTACAATGAGCAGTTCTTC. Translation gives CASSLGSGREVPSYNEQFF.

Ten or more counts support this clonotype. This rearrangement joins TRBV30 to TRBJ1-1; possible D gene TRBD1, 5 bases. The CDR3 runs 13 residues. Trimming shortened V by 8 bases and J by 4 bases, and 17 bases separated the two germline ends. CDR1 GTSNPN and CDR2 SVGIG come from the germline V gene (reference sequence). CDR3 amino acids: CAGERGSATEAFF. The CDR3, as DNA: TGTGCCGGGGAGCGGGGGTCGGCCACTGAAGCTTTCTTT.

This clonotype was detected a few times. V and J are TRBV20-1 and TRBJ1-5; D gene ambiguous. Germline CDR1 reads DFQATT; CDR2 reads SNEGSKA (reference sequence). CDR3 length: 15 residues. V shed 3 bases and J shed 0 bases, with 12 bases lying between them. The CDR3 sequence: CSARETDYSNQPQHF. DNA of the CDR3: TGCAGTGCTAGGGAGACCGATTATAGCAATCAGCCCCAGCATTTT.

As to this clonotype: A much larger clone differs by one base, so this may be a read error. As the CDR3 is not closed by the conserved phenylalanine or tryptophan, this likely results from a read error. The chain couples TRBV6-1 to TRBJ1-2; D ambiguous. Germline V lookup: CDR1 MNHNS, CDR2 SASEGT. Trimming removed 6 bases at V and 2 bases at J, with 10 bases between. The CDR3 is made up of 13 amino acids. The CDR3 spells CASRTVENYGYTL. CDR3 DNA sequence: TGTGCCAGCAGGACCGTCGAGAACTATGGCTACACCCTC.

The V gene is TRBV5-1, the J gene TRBJ2-1; 9 nucleotides line up with TRBD1. CDR3 length equals 14 residues. Germline V CDR1 and CDR2: SGHRS, YFSETQ. V dropped 4 bases and J dropped 7; count of bases not matched to a gene: 6. Here the CDR3 DNA reads TGCGCCAGCAGCAAACAGGGGGCAGGGAATGAGCAGTTCTTC. Translating gives CASSKQGAGNEQFF.

This clonotype was detected ten times or more. The V and J genes are TRBV19 and TRBJ1-1; D is unresolved. This CDR3 region has 15 residues. The V end lost 8 bases, the J end lost 10 bases, and 26 bases lay between the germline ends. Germline CDR1 and CDR2: LNHDA and SQIVND (reference sequence). CDR3 coding DNA: TGTGCCAGTGTCGGTCCCCCCGGTACCAACGCGGGAGCTTTCTTT. Residues: CASVGPPGTNAGAFF.

CDR3 in DNA: TGTGCCAGCAGCCGGCCAGGGATCGGTCAGCCCCAGCATTTT. Its protein product is CASSRPGIGQPQHF. This sequence joins TRBV27 and TRBJ1-5, with D possibly being TRBD1 (5 bases). Per the germline V gene, CDR1 is MNHEY and CDR2 is SMNVEV (reference sequence). The ends were cut back, 6 bases at V and 6 bases at J, with 15 bases in the middle. There are 14 residues in the CDR3.

This clonotype was detected many times. The chain couples TRBV27 to TRBJ2-1, with 8 bases aligning to TRBD2. J gave up 4 bases and V 5 bases, and 4 bases lay outside the gene matches. CDR1 MNHEY and CDR2 SMNVEV come from the germline V gene (reference sequence). The CDR3 runs 14 residues. Here the CDR3 DNA reads TGTGCCAGCAGTCGACTAGCGCGATACAATGAGCAGTTCTTC. Amino acid sequence: CASSRLARYNEQFF.

This clonotype was seen at least ten times. The chain joins TRBV20-1 to TRBJ2-7; unclear D gene. This CDR3 is built from 11 residues. The germline CDR1 and CDR2 sequences are DFQATT and SNEGSKA (reference sequence). The ends were cut back, 6 bases at V and 7 bases at J, with 13 bases in the middle. CDR3 sequence (DNA): TGCAGTGCCAGAAATATGTATGAGCAGTACTTC. Protein product: CSARNMYEQYF.

This clonotype was seen repeatedly, ten times or more. The chain combines TRBV6-1 with TRBJ1-1; D is possibly TRBD1 (6 bases). The germline V gene has CDR1 MNHNS and CDR2 SASEGT. V lost 6 bases to trimming and J lost 2 bases, with 19 bases between them. The CDR3 has 16 amino acids. The CDR3 region has the DNA TGTGCCAGCAGCGTATTACCGGGACAACTCAACACTGAAGCTTTCTTT. Residues: CASSVLPGQLNTEAFF.

In its sample, this clonotype was seen a few times. This may be a read error: a much more frequent sequence differs by one nucleotide. This chain links TRBV2 with TRBJ2-1, with 8 nucleotides matching TRBD1. Germline loops: CDR1 SNHLY, CDR2 FYNNEI. The CDR3 loop spans 14 amino acids. Losses at the gene ends were 8 bases for V and 5 bases for J; bases not matched to a gene: 8. CDR3 sequence (DNA): TGTGCCAGCCGCAGGGGGCTAGACAACAATGAGCAGTTCTTC. Amino acids: CASRRGLDNNEQFF.

The V call is TRBV11-2, the J call TRBJ2-3; 10 bases agree with TRBD2. The CDR3 runs to 17 residues. Germline V gene data show CDR1 as SGHAT and CDR2 as FQNNGV. With V trimmed by 2 bases and J by 0 bases, 5 bases remained unmatched. The CDR3 DNA is TGTGCCAGCAGCTTATCCGGGACTAGCGCGAGCACAGATACGCAGTATTTT. Translating gives CASSLSGTSASTDTQYF.